This T cell receptor (beta chain) was documented in a study of OX40 agonist ivuxolimab in advanced cancers. About the study: The dose of intravenous ivuxolimab that patients received every 2 weeks ranged from 0.01 to 10 mg/kg. Cohort: around 79% men, mean age 60, aged roughly 23 to 90.

Assay: immunoSEQ multiplex PCR; the TCRdb copy retains only in-frame clones and omits some. The table includes tens of thousands of clones, around 87% detected once. The V gene's germline CDR1 is SGHVS and CDR2 FNYEAQ. Trimming cost V 0 bases and J 3 bases, with 0 bases left between them. The CDR3 loop spans 12 amino acids. The sequencing here drew on CD4+ or CD8+ T cells sorted from blood, taken in a trial of the OX40 agonist ivuxolimab. The receptor's source is an adult with an advanced solid tumor such as melanoma, head and neck, liver or kidney cancer. V is TRBV7-6 and J is TRBJ1-3; D is unresolved. CDR3 sequence (DNA): TGTGCCAGCAGCTTAGCTGGAAACACCATATATTTT. Translated: CASSLAGNTIYF.